This T cell receptor (beta chain) was captured in a study of OX40 agonist ivuxolimab in advanced cancers. CDR3 length equals 15 residues. CDR1 and CDR2 (germline): SGHRS, YFSETQ. After removal of 2 bases from V and 4 bases from J, the junction contained 4 bases not matched to a gene. This clone was recorded only once. The antigen remains unidentified. Here immunoSEQ multiplex PCR was the method, and the copy in TCRdb shows in-frame clones only, minus some. The table includes 100,000 to 150,000 clones, around 92% detected once. Findings and limits, study-wide: More expanded clones were found, on average, in CD8+ than in CD4+ T cells.

V is TRBV5-1 and J is TRBJ2-1; 9 bases align to TRBD2. Sequencing was performed on CD4+ or CD8+ T cells sorted from blood, taken in a trial of the OX40 agonist ivuxolimab. This TCR was sampled from an adult with an advanced solid tumor such as melanoma, head and neck, liver or kidney cancer. CDR3 residues: CASSFLAGAYNEQFF. The CDR3 bases are TGCGCCAGCAGCTTCTTAGCGGGAGCATACAATGAGCAGTTCTTC. The entire variable domain, with the rest obtained from reference TRBV5-1 and TRBJ2-1, is as follows: KAGVTQTPRYLIKTRGQQVTLSCSPISGHRSVSWYQQTPGQGLQFLFEYFSETQRNKGNFPGRFSGRQFSNSRSEMNVSTLELGDSALYLCASSFLAGAYNEQFFGPGTRLTVL.